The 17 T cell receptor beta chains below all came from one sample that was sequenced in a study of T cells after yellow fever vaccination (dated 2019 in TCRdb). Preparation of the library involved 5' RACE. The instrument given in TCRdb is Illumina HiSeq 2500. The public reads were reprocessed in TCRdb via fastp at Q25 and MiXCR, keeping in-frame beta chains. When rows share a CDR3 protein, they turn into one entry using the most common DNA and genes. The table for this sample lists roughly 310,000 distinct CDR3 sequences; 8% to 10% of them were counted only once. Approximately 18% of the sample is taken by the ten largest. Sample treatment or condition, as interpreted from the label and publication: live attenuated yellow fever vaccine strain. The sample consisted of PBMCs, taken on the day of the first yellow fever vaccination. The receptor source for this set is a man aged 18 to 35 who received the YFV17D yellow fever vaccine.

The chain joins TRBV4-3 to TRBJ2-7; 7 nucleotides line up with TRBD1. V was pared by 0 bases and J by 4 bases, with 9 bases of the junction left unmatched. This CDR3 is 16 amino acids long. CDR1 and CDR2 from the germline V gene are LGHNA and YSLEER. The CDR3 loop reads CASSQETGTVRYEQYF. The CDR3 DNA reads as TGCGCCAGCAGCCAAGAAACCGGGACAGTAAGATACGAGCAGTACTTC.

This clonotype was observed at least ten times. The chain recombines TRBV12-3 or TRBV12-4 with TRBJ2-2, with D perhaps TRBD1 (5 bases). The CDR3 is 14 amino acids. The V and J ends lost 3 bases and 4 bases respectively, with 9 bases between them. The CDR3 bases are TGTGCCAGCAGTTTGGAAGGGGCCACCGGGGAGCTGTTTTTT. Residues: CASSLEGATGELFF.

This CDR3 is CASSLSGRRYNEQFF. CDR3 DNA sequence: TGTGCCAGCAGCTTAAGTGGTCGGAGATACAATGAGCAGTTCTTC. The chain carries TRBV5-6 and TRBJ2-1; D is ambiguous. Germline loops: CDR1 SGHDT, CDR2 YYEEEE. This CDR3 has 15 amino acids. V was cut by 2 bases and J by 4 bases, with 13 bases left in between.

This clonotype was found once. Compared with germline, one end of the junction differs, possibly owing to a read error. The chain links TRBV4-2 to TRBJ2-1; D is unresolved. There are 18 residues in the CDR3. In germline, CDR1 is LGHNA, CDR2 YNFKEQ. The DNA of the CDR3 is TGTGCCAGCAGCCATCAATCCACGGGCTACCGATCCTACAGTGAGCAGTTCTTC. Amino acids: CASSHQSTGYRSYSEQFF.

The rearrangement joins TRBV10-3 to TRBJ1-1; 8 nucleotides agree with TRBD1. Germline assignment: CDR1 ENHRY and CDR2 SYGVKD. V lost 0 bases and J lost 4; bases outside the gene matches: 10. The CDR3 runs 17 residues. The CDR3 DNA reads TGTGCCATCAGTGAGTCCCGGGCAGGGGGCATGGGCACTGAAGCTTTCTTT. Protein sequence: CAISESRAGGMGTEAFF.

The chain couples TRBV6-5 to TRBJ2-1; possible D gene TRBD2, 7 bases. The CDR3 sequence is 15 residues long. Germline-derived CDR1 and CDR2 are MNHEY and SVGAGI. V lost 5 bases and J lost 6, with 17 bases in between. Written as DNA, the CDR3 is TGTGCCAGCAGTCACGGAGGGGGGGGCTCCAATGAGCAGTTCTTC. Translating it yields CASSHGGGGSNEQFF.

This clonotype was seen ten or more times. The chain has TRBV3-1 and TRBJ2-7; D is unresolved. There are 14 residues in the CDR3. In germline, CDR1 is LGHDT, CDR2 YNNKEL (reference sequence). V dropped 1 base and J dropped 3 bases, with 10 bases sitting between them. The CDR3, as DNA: TGTGCCAGCAGCCAAGGGAGAGACCACTACGAGCAGTACGTC. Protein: CASSQGRDHYEQYV.

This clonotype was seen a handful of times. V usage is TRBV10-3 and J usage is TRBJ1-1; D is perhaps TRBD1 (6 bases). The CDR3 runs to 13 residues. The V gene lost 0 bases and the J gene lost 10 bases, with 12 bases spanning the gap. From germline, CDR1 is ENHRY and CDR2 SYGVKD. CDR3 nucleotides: TGTGCCATCAGTGAGTCTACTCTCAGGGGAGCTTTCTTT. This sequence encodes CAISESTLRGAFF.

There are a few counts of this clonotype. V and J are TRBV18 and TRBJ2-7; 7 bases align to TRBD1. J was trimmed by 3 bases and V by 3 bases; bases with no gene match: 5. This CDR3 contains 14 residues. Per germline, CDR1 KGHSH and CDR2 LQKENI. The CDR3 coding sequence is TGTGCCAGCTCACCGAAACAGGGGTACTACGAGCAGTACTTC. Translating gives CASSPKQGYYEQYF. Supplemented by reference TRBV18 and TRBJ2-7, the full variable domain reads NAGVMQNPRHLVRRRGQEARLRCSPMKGHSHVYWYRQLPEEGLKFMVYLQKENIIDESGMPKERFSAEFPKEGPSILRIQQVVRGDSAAYFCASSPKQGYYEQYFGPGTRLTVT.

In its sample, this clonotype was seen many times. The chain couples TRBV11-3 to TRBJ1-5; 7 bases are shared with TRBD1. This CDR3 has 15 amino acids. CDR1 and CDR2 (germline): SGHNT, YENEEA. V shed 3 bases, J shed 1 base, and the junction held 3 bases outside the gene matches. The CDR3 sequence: CASSLRGLSNQPQHF. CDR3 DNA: TGTGCCAGCAGCTTGAGGGGGCTGAGCAATCAGCCCCAGCATTTT.

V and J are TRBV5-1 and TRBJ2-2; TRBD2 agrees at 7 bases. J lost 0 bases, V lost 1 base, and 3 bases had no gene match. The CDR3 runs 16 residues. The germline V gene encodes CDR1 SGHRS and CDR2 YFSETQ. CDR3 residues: CASSLFAGANTGELFF. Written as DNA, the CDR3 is TGCGCCAGCAGCTTGTTCGCGGGGGCGAACACCGGGGAGCTGTTTTTT.

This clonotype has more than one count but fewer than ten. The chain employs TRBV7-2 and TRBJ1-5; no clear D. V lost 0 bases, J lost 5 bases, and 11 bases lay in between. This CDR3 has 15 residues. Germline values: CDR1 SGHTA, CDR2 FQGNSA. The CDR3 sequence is CASSLAERGHQPQHF. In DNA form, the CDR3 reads TGTGCCAGCAGCTTAGCGGAAAGAGGCCATCAGCCCCAGCATTTT.

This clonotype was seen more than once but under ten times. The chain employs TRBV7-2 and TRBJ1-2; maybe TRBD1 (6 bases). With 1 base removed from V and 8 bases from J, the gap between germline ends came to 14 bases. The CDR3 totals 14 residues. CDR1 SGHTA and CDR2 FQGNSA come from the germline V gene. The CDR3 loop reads CASSLEWGGPGYTF. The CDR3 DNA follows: TGTGCCAGCAGCTTAGAGTGGGGGGGGCCCGGCTACACCTTC.

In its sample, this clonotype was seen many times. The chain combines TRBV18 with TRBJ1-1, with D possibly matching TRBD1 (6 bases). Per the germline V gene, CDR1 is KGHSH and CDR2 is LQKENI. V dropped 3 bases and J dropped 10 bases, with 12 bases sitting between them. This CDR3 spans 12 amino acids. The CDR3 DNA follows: TGTGCCAGCTCACCCCAGGGGTTCGCAGCTTTCTTT. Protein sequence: CASSPQGFAAFF.

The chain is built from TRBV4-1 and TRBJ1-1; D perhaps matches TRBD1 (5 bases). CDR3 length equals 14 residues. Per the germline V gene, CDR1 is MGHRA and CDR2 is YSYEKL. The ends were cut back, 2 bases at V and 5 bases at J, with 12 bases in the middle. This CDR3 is CASSQQQGWTEAFF. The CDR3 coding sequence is TGCGCCAGCAGCCAACAGCAGGGTTGGACTGAAGCTTTCTTT.

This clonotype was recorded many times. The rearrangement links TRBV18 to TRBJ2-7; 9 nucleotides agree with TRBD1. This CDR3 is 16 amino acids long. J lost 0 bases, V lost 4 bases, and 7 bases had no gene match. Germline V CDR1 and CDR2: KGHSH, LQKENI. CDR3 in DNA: TGTGCCAGCTCACGGGGACAGGGAGGTTCCTCCTACGAGCAGTACTTC. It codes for CASSRGQGGSSYEQYF.

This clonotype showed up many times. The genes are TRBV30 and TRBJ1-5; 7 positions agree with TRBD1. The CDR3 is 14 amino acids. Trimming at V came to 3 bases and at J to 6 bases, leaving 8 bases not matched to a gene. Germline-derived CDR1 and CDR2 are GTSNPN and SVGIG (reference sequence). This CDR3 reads CAWRNDRAGQPQHF. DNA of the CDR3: TGTGCCTGGAGGAACGACAGGGCGGGTCAGCCCCAGCATTTT.